These 21 T cell receptor beta chains originate from one sample sequenced in a study of blood T cell repertoires in COVID-19. Generated by immunoSEQ multiplex PCR, the TCRdb table keeps only in-frame clones and is missing some. Of 150,000 to 200,000 clones detected, roughly 80% appear once; the ten largest clones hold 6% to 8.5%. Sequencing was done on a sample of peripheral blood. These receptors all stem from a human donor in a cohort sampled during active COVID-19.

This clone was picked up a small number of times. The chain uses TRBV30 and TRBJ1-5, with D tentatively TRBD1 (5 bases). Germline V CDR1 and CDR2: GTSNPN, SVGIG (reference sequence). The CDR3 extends over 13 amino acids. Trimming cost V 5 bases and J 3 bases, with 11 bases left between them. The CDR3 DNA follows: TGTGCCTGGGCAGACAGTTACAATCAGCCCCAGCATTTT. Translated: CAWADSYNQPQHF.

This rearrangement joins TRBV5-1 to TRBJ2-2, with 8 bases lining up with TRBD1. Germline V gene data show CDR1 as SGHRS and CDR2 as YFSETQ. The length of the CDR3 is 16 residues. The trim removed 3 bases at V and 6 bases at J, leaving 10 bases unmatched. In nucleotides, the CDR3 is TGCGCCAGCAGCTCGCTCCTACAGGGGGTAGCCGGGGAGCTGTTTTTT. Translation: CASSSLLQGVAGELFF.

This rearrangement joins TRBV29-1 to TRBJ2-7, with TRBD1 as a possible D gene (5 bases). CDR1 and CDR2 from the germline V gene are SQVTM and ANQGSEA. The V and J ends lost 7 bases and 3 bases respectively, with 13 bases between them. CDR3 length: 12 amino acids. The CDR3 nucleotides read TGCAGCGCCGCACACGACAGCTACGAGCAGTACTTC. This translates into CSAAHDSYEQYF.

The V and J genes are TRBV5-1 and TRBJ2-7; 7 bases fit TRBD1. The germline gives CDR1 SGHRS, CDR2 YFSETQ. This CDR3 region has 15 residues. Losses at the gene ends were 0 bases for V and 2 bases for J; bases not matched to a gene: 5. The CDR3: CASSLGSQGAYEQYF. CDR3 bases: TGCGCCAGCAGCTTGGGTAGCCAGGGGGCCTACGAGCAGTACTTC.

The V and J genes are TRBV14 and TRBJ2-7; 12 nucleotides agree with TRBD2. Unmatched junction bases numbered 5, after V lost 5 bases and J lost 6 bases. From germline, CDR1 is SGHDN and CDR2 FVKESK. CDR3 size: 14 residues. CDR3 coding DNA: TGTGCCAGCAGCTGGACTAGCGGGACGACCGAGCAGTACTTC. This translates into CASSWTSGTTEQYF.

This clone was seen a single time. This sequence joins TRBV4-2 and TRBJ1-1; the D is unclear. The V end lost 0 bases, the J end lost 5 bases, and 7 bases lay between the germline ends. This CDR3 spans 13 amino acids. Germline V CDR1 and CDR2: LGHNA, YNFKEQ. The DNA of the CDR3 is TGTGCCAGCAGCCAAGATCCGAGGACTGAAGCTTTCTTT. It is translated as CASSQDPRTEAFF.

This clone was observed once. The rearrangement links TRBV4-1 to TRBJ1-4; 8 bases agree with TRBD1. V gave up 5 bases and J gave up 7 bases; unmatched junction bases: 6. CDR1 and CDR2 from the germline V gene are MGHRA and YSYEKL. This CDR3 contains 14 residues. DNA of the CDR3: TGCGCCAGCAGCTTTTGGACAGGGACTGAAAAACTGTTTTTT. It translates to CASSFWTGTEKLFF.

The chain links TRBV19 to TRBJ1-2, with no clear D. The germline V and J ends were trimmed by 7 bases and 3 bases, with 9 bases remaining between them. Germline CDR1 is LNHDA and CDR2 is SQIVND (reference sequence). This CDR3 comprises 12 residues. The CDR3 DNA reads as TGTGCCAGTAATACTGCCGACTATGGCTACACCTTC. This encodes CASNTADYGYTF.

V is TRBV19 and J is TRBJ1-2; 7 bases map to TRBD1. CDR1 LNHDA and CDR2 SQIVND come from the germline V gene (reference sequence). V was pared by 9 bases and J by 3 bases, with 13 bases of the junction left unmatched. The CDR3 runs to 15 residues. The CDR3 DNA is TGTGCCAGCCAAAATCCAAGACAGGGTGACTATGGCTACACCTTC. Amino acid sequence: CASQNPRQGDYGYTF.

The V gene is TRBV3-1 (or the pseudogene TRBV3-2), the J gene TRBJ2-2; perhaps TRBD1 as D (6 bases). Trimming took 4 bases from V and 0 from J, leaving 12 bases between them. Germline loops: CDR1 LGHDT, CDR2 YNNKEL (reference sequence). The CDR3 totals 16 residues. CDR3: CASSRIQGANTGELFF. CDR3 DNA: TGTGCCAGCAGCCGTATACAGGGCGCGAACACCGGGGAGCTGTTTTTT.

V gene TRBV4-2 combines with J gene TRBJ2-5; 10 positions match TRBD1. Trimming cost V 4 bases and J 7 bases; bases outside gene matches: 6. This CDR3 region has 14 residues. Germline lookup yields CDR1 LGHNA and CDR2 YNFKEQ. In DNA form, the CDR3 reads TGTGCCAGCAGCCCCGGGACAGGGGAGTGGACCCAGTACTTC. It specifies CASSPGTGEWTQYF.

The chain carries TRBV6-1 and TRBJ1-2; possibly TRBD1 for D (5 bases). Germline V gene sequence: CDR1 MNHNS, CDR2 SASEGT. The CDR3 extends over 16 amino acids. The V end was cut by 1 base, the J end by 4 bases, with 16 bases between. The CDR3 spells CASSEGSGNGGYGYTF. The CDR3 bases are TGTGCCAGCAGTGAAGGGTCCGGGAACGGGGGCTATGGCTACACCTTC.

This chain links TRBV6-5 with TRBJ1-2, with D maybe TRBD1 (5 bases). V shed 6 bases and J shed 2 bases, with 7 bases lying between them. Germline CDR1 reads MNHEY; CDR2 reads SVGAGI. There are 12 residues in the CDR3. The CDR3 reads CASSRQNYGYTF. CDR3 in DNA: TGTGCCAGCAGCCGACAGAACTATGGCTACACCTTC.

The chain employs TRBV5-5 and TRBJ1-3; 8 bases are shared with TRBD1. The CDR3 consists of 15 residues. Trimming cost V 1 base and J 4 bases; bases outside gene matches: 4. The germline gives CDR1 SGHKS, CDR2 YYEKEE (reference sequence). In DNA form, the CDR3 reads TGTGCCAGCAGCTTGTATTCAGGGGGCGGAAACACCATATATTTT. Protein: CASSLYSGGGNTIYF.

The chain carries TRBV2 and TRBJ2-3; D unclear. The CDR3 contains 10 residues. The germline gives CDR1 SNHLY, CDR2 FYNNEI. V lost 8 bases and J 6 bases, leaving 6 bases between the germline ends. CDR3 bases: TGTGCCAGCTACAAGGATACGCAGTATTTT. This gives the protein CASYKDTQYF.

The J gene is TRBJ1-1, the V gene TRBV2; a weak D match, TRBD1 (5 bases). Trimming pared 4 bases from V and 2 bases from J, leaving 11 bases between. Germline CDR1 reads SNHLY; CDR2 reads FYNNEI. The length of the CDR3 is 14 residues. The CDR3 coding sequence is TGTGCCAGCAGTGGGGGACTGAAAAACACTGAAGCTTTCTTT. Translating it yields CASSGGLKNTEAFF.

J is TRBJ1-4 and V is TRBV6-5; 7 positions match TRBD1. V was clipped by 7 bases and J by 10 bases; unmatched bases: 12. Germline V gene data show CDR1 as MNHEY and CDR2 as SVGAGI. The CDR3 contains 14 residues. Here the CDR3 DNA reads TGTGCCAGCACTATAAGGGGGCAAAGGGGAAAACTGTTTTTT. Its translation: CASTIRGQRGKLFF.

The gene calls are TRBV2 and TRBJ2-7; TRBD1 matches at 11 bases. This CDR3 has 15 residues. Germline V CDR1 and CDR2: SNHLY, FYNNEI. Losses at the gene ends were 3 bases for V and 2 bases for J; bases not matched to a gene: 3. CDR3 DNA sequence: TGTGCCAGCAGTGATCTGGGACAGGGGGCCTACGAGCAGTACTTC. Translating gives CASSDLGQGAYEQYF.

V usage is TRBV18 and J usage is TRBJ2-7, with D perhaps TRBD1 (5 bases). The ends were cut back, 6 bases at V and 1 base at J, with 10 bases in the middle. This CDR3 region has 13 residues. Per the germline V gene, CDR1 is KGHSH and CDR2 is LQKENI. CDR3 bases: TGTGCCAGCTCCCAGGGTGAGTCCTACGAGCAGTACTTC. Protein: CASSQGESYEQYF.

V usage is TRBV29-1 and J usage is TRBJ1-1; D unresolved. The CDR3 loop spans 16 amino acids. Looked up from germline, CDR1 is SQVTM and CDR2 is ANQGSEA. V lost 5 bases, J lost 2 bases, and 21 bases lay in between. DNA for the CDR3: TGCAGCGTTAACTTTCATTTGGGCCGAGTTAACACTGAAGCTTTCTTT. It specifies CSVNFHLGRVNTEAFF.

The J gene is TRBJ2-3, the V gene TRBV7-9; TRBD2 aligns across 9 bases. CDR1 and CDR2 (germline): SEHNR, FQNEAQ (reference sequence). Trimming at V came to 0 bases and at J to 4 bases, leaving 2 bases not matched to a gene. The CDR3 has 15 amino acids. CDR3 in DNA: TGTGCCAGCAGCTTAGCCGGCGGGGGGGCAGATACGCAGTATTTT. This encodes CASSLAGGGADTQYF.